The entry below gives a single T cell receptor beta chain sequence along with its context. The entry originates in a study of regulatory T cells in long-lasting Graves disease. TCR beta libraries were built with iRepertoire HTBI primers and Arm-PCR of CDR3 regions. Each CDR3 protein is one row after TCRdb ran MiXCR on the multiplex PCR reads. The data hold approximately 470,000 distinct CDR3 sequences, with 16% observed a single time. Specified time point: newly diagnosed GD, antithyroid drugs for less than 3 months. Researchers made the TCR library from RNA that was extracted from PBMCs. CDR3 length: 13 amino acids. Losses at the gene ends were 3 bases for V and 7 bases for J; bases not matched to a gene: 3. Germline CDR1 reads KGHSH; CDR2 reads LQKENI. These data were likewise used in another study, on T cells in Graves' hyperthyroidism and ophthalmopathy. That source reports: First-round RT-PCR of the TCR CDR3 relied on the HTBI primer set. Blood also held most thyroid clonotypes expanded beyond 0.001.

Sequenced material: peripheral blood mononuclear cells (PBMCs), taken at new diagnosis, from a patient treated with antithyroid drugs. The chain has TRBV18 and TRBJ2-1; 7 positions agree with TRBD1. The source is a man aged 40-55 years with Graves disease. CDR3 residues: CASSPRQGNEQFF. The CDR3 DNA reads TGTGCCAGCTCACCGCGACAGGGTAATGAGCAGTTCTTC.